This T cell receptor (beta chain) stems from a study of T cells in Graves' hyperthyroidism and ophthalmopathy (dated by TCRdb to about 2019). As for the study more broadly: Peripheral blood samples were taken at the time of initial diagnosis, prior to any treatment. To identify distinguishing TCR V-J signatures, a discovery cohort of around 100 patients was used, comprising 40 to 45 with Graves' ophthalmopathy and some 57 with stable Graves' hyperthyroidism. Prospective prediction of ophthalmopathy was tested in an independent validation cohort consisting of 18 hyperthyroidism patients and around 16 patients who later progressed to ophthalmopathy. The 100 or so discovery patients were divided at random into training and test sets in a 7:3 ratio. In addition, the study compared T-cell repertoires in thyroid tissue and in blood from five to seven Graves' hyperthyroidism patients. After blood sampling, hyperthyroidism patients were treated with methimazole at a starting dose of 30 mg daily, and ophthalmopathy patients were treated with high-dose intravenous methylprednisolone. The paper reports TCR Vbeta CDR3 sequencing of 140 or so peripheral blood samples: 43 ophthalmopathy, 75 to 80 hyperthyroidism and around 17 progressor patients. Beyond this particular receptor, the publication reports: Most expanded thyroid clonotypes (frequency above 0.001) were also found in blood, which suggests that blood repertoires may mirror thyroid immune responses. In validation, the model predicted progression to ophthalmopathy with approximately 70% sensitivity and approximately 74% specificity, a median of 6.5 months before onset. Sample size was not statistically predetermined, and blinding of investigators to group allocation was not performed. A model built on a 13 V-J signature distinguished ophthalmopathy from stable hyperthyroidism, reaching over 85% sensitivity and around 81% specificity in cross-validation and 80%/75% in testing.

The TCR beta CDR3 regions were amplified from RNA transcripts. The first round of RT-PCR for the TCR CDR3 was performed with the HTBI primer set and the Qiagen OneStep RT-PCR kit. The libraries were constructed in a second round of multiplex PCR and then size-selected and purified. Libraries were sequenced paired-end with 100 bp reads on an Illumina HiSeq2000. As for the authors' bioinformatics: SOAPnuke was used to process the raw data, removing reads that contained adapters or uncalled bases, had a mean Phred below 15, or lacked an exact match to the constant primer or identifier. COPE v1.2.5 was used to merge high-quality paired reads, and clonotypes were defined as unique nucleotide sequences. MiTCR v1.1 was used to align clonotypes to the IMGT TRBV, TRBD and TRBJ reference segments. Analysis was restricted to V-J combinations with a frequency above 0.0001, which covered roughly 99% of repertoires. The TCS score was defined as the ratio of F50 (clonal expansion) to E x V (chaos), calculated using BLOSUM62-based TCRdist between CDR3 peptides within each V-J. Welch's t-statistics and random forest reduced roughly 540 V-J features to 13, which were used in a naive Bayes classifier (R e1071). Starting from the raw public reads, TCRdb applied fastp trimming at Q25, assembled clones with MiXCR and retained in-frame beta chains. Every entry covers one CDR3 protein and lists the most common genes and DNA from its rows. Clone size and V and J calls follow TCRdb, not the original study. This sample is represented by almost 600,000 distinct CDR3 sequences; over 11% of them were singletons. About 5.8% of the sample is taken by the ten largest.

The hyperthyroidism patients were between 18 and 65 years old and newly diagnosed, with a disease duration of less than 2 months. The study excluded patients with uncontrolled infections, other autoimmune diseases, pregnancy or lactation. Clinical symptoms, serum thyroxine and TRAb, thyroid ultrasound, and orbital computed tomography formed the basis for the diagnoses. Blood from progressor patients was collected at the time of first diagnosis with hyperthyroidism, before any ophthalmopathy symptoms had appeared. PBMCs were isolated from more than 9 ml of fresh peripheral blood by Ficoll-Paque density gradient centrifugation. Progressor patients were defined as those initially diagnosed with Graves' hyperthyroidism in whom ophthalmopathy developed during follow-up. Total RNA was extracted using Trizol reagent, and RNA quality was assessed on an Agilent 2100 Bioanalyzer. On this clonotype itself: Its cognate antigen has yet to be identified. Base-call qualities are not available, and no considerably larger clone is one nucleotide away.

CDR1 and CDR2 were assigned from the germline V gene (reference sequence) as GTSNPN and SVGIG. Spanning cysteine to phenylalanine, the CDR3 consists of 14 amino acids. The CDR3 DNA has 42 bases and is translated from base 1. The sample taken for sequencing was blood. The sequence is built from TRBV30 and TRBJ1-2; D gene: possibly TRBD1, on 5 matching bases. This sequence was found in a woman aged 30 to 39 with Graves' hyperthyroidism that later progressed to Graves' ophthalmopathy. Read as DNA, the sequence is TGTGCTTTCACCCTCGGACACGCTAACTATGGCTACACCTTC. It encodes CAFTLGHANYGYTF.